The 24 T cell receptor beta chains presented below share a single source sample, sequenced in a study of cytomegalovirus exposure and HLA in healthy donors. The PCR contained 60 Vbeta and 13 Jbeta primers. Clones were read by immunoSEQ multiplex PCR, and TCRdb kept only the in-frame ones, dropping some. The repertoire holds more than 85,000 clones, with 60% to 80% as singletons. Sequenced sample: PBMCs. These TCRs come from a middle-aged woman in good health and CMV-seropositive.

The rearrangement links TRBV7-2 to TRBJ1-2; 8 bases line up with TRBD1. V gave up 2 bases and J gave up 5 bases; unmatched junction bases: 13. This CDR3 comprises 17 residues. CDR1 and CDR2 (germline): SGHTA, FQGNSA. CDR3 residues: CASSLMGQGGQVYGYTF. Written as DNA, the CDR3 is TGTGCCAGCAGCTTAATGGGGCAGGGGGGACAGGTGTATGGCTACACCTTC.

The J gene is TRBJ2-4, the V gene TRBV28; 9 bases are shared with TRBD1. This CDR3 is built from 14 residues. The V segment lost 5 bases and the J segment 10 bases; nucleotides outside the gene matches: 9. The germline CDR1 and CDR2 sequences are MDHEN and SYDVKM. CDR3 sequence reads: CASSRPGQGQIQYF. CDR3 DNA sequence: TGTGCCAGCAGTCGTCCGGGACAGGGCCAAATTCAGTACTTC.

This chain uses TRBV4-2 with TRBJ1-2; TRBD1 agrees at 11 bases. The ends lost 5 bases at V and 10 bases at J; junction bases unmatched: 12. Germline V gene sequence: CDR1 LGHNA, CDR2 YNFKEQ. CDR3 length: 15 amino acids. The CDR3 coding sequence is TGTGCCAGCAGCACTCGGACAGGGGGCTCGGCTTTCTACACCTTC. Amino acid sequence: CASSTRTGGSAFYTF.

This chain connects TRBV28 to TRBJ1-2; unclear D gene. V was shortened by 8 bases and J by 0 bases, with 10 bases between the two germline ends. Per the germline V gene, CDR1 is MDHEN and CDR2 is SYDVKM. This CDR3 contains 13 residues. The CDR3 region is CASFYGANYGYTF. The CDR3 DNA reads as TGTGCCAGCTTTTACGGAGCTAACTATGGCTACACCTTC.

This clone was seen more than once but under ten times. The chain is built from TRBV7-9 and TRBJ1-1, with 7 bases aligning to TRBD1. Trimming removed 5 bases from V and 11 bases from J; junction bases left unmatched: 14. Germline CDR1 reads SEHNR; CDR2 reads FQNEAQ (reference sequence). The CDR3 is made up of 14 amino acids. The CDR3 DNA reads as TGTGCCAGCAGCCACCCGGACAGGCGTTTGTCGGCTTTCTTT. It translates to CASSHPDRRLSAFF.

V and J are TRBV7-2 and TRBJ2-5; 8 bases are a match to TRBD2. TRBJ2-7 matches the DNA end more closely, so the J call is doubtful. The CDR3 length is 15 residues. The germline V gene has CDR1 SGHTA and CDR2 FQGNSA. Here the CDR3 reads CASSPVAGRTYEQYF. CDR3 nucleotide sequence: TGTGCCAGCAGCCCGGTAGCGGGGCGAACCTACGAGCAGTACTTC.

The V call is TRBV19, the J call TRBJ2-3; perhaps TRBD2 as D (6 bases). V lost 8 bases and J lost 6, with 12 bases in between. This CDR3 comprises 12 residues. Germline loops: CDR1 LNHDA, CDR2 SQIVND (reference sequence). This CDR3 reads CASRDLADTQYF. The CDR3 DNA follows: TGTGCCAGTCGCGACCTAGCGGATACGCAGTATTTT.

The rearrangement uses TRBV5-1 and TRBJ2-3; D might be TRBD2 (6 bases). The CDR3 is 16 amino acids. V was shortened by 0 bases and J by 4 bases, with 15 bases between the two germline ends. Germline CDR1 is SGHRS and CDR2 is YFSETQ. The CDR3 reads CASSLDRLDNPDTQYF. CDR3 bases: TGCGCCAGCAGCTTGGACCGACTAGATAACCCAGATACGCAGTATTTT.

This clone showed up just a few times. The chain carries TRBV19 and TRBJ2-7; D remains ambiguous. The CDR3 runs to 14 residues. Germline lookup yields CDR1 LNHDA and CDR2 SQIVND (reference sequence). Between the trimmed V and J ends, which lost 6 bases and 5 bases, there was a span of 17 bases. CDR3 coding DNA: TGTGCCAGTAGCCACCTAACCGAAAATGACGAGCAGTACTTC. This encodes CASSHLTENDEQYF. Variable domain in full (rest from reference TRBV19 and TRBJ2-7): DGGITQSPKYLFRKEGQNVTLSCEQNLNHDAMYWYRQDPGQGLRLIYYSQIVNDFQKGDIAEGYSVSREKKESFPLTVTSAQKNPTAFYLCASSHLTENDEQYFGPGTRLTVT.

The chain has TRBV18 and TRBJ2-7, with D perhaps matching TRBD2 (6 bases). Germline V lookup: CDR1 KGHSH, CDR2 LQKENI. The CDR3 totals 21 residues. Trimming stripped 3 bases from V and 2 bases from J, with 32 bases between. In nucleotides, the CDR3 is TGTGCCAGCTCACCGCCCTCACCCGCGGGGACGGAATCTTGGTGGGCCTACGAGCAGTACTTC. It is translated as CASSPPSPAGTESWWAYEQYF.

This sequence joins TRBV6-6 and TRBJ2-5, with a possible D match to TRBD2 (5 bases). This CDR3 is built from 16 residues. Germline V gene lookup returns CDR1 MNHNY and CDR2 SVGAGI (reference sequence). V was shortened by 7 bases and J by 9 bases, with 27 bases between the two germline ends. CDR3 protein: CASTTSTNRRGSSQYF. In nucleotides, the CDR3 is TGTGCCAGCACCACGTCAACTAATAGACGGGGTTCGTCCCAGTACTTC.

The chain couples TRBV7-2 to TRBJ2-5; a possible D gene is TRBD2 (6 bases). The V end was cut by 5 bases, the J end by 4 bases, with 11 bases between. CDR1 is SGHTA and CDR2 is FQGNSA in the germline V gene. CDR3 length: 13 residues. CDR3 protein: CASSNRDLETQYF. The CDR3, as DNA: TGTGCCAGCAGCAACCGGGACTTAGAGACCCAGTACTTC.

This clone was counted a few times. This sequence joins TRBV5-4 and TRBJ1-1, with D possibly TRBD1 on 6 matching bases. The length of the CDR3 is 15 residues. Germline V gives CDR1 SGHNT, CDR2 YYREEE (reference sequence). The V gene lost 3 bases and the J gene lost 0 bases, with 12 bases spanning the gap. The CDR3 region has the DNA TGTGCCAGCAGCTCCCCCGGGACAATGAACACTGAAGCTTTCTTT. It is translated as CASSSPGTMNTEAFF.

CDR3 sequence: CASSYSINTGELFF. The CDR3 DNA reads TGTGCCAGCAGTTACTCCATTAACACCGGGGAGCTGTTTTTT. The chain employs TRBV6-6 and TRBJ2-2; D is ambiguous. CDR3 size: 14 residues. Germline CDR1 MNHNY, CDR2 SVGAGI (reference sequence). V was shortened by 0 bases and J by 2 bases, with 4 bases between the two germline ends.

The chain has TRBV2 and TRBJ2-1, with D tentatively TRBD1 (6 bases). Germline CDR1 reads SNHLY; CDR2 reads FYNNEI. The CDR3 covers 14 residues. The germline V and J ends were trimmed by 6 bases and 5 bases, with 14 bases remaining between them. The CDR3 nucleotides read TGTGCCAGCAGAGGACAGCCCGAGAACAATGAGCAGTTCTTC. This codes for CASRGQPENNEQFF.

The rearrangement joins TRBV2 to TRBJ1-5; D call uncertain. The germline V and J ends were trimmed by 7 bases and 2 bases, with 9 bases remaining between them. The CDR3 is made up of 13 amino acids. Looked up from germline, CDR1 is SNHLY and CDR2 is FYNNEI. Written as DNA, the CDR3 is TGTGCCAGCAAATGGAGGGGCAATCAGCCCCAGCATTTT. Amino acid sequence: CASKWRGNQPQHF.

The table lists this clone with a few counts. The rearrangement joins TRBV18 to TRBJ2-1; 10 bases map to TRBD1. Trimming cost V 3 bases and J 0 bases; bases outside gene matches: 11. CDR3 size: 19 residues. Germline CDR1 and CDR2: KGHSH and LQKENI. CDR3 sequence reads: CASSPIPGQGLSSYNEQFF. The CDR3 DNA follows: TGTGCCAGCTCACCGATTCCGGGACAGGGGCTAAGCTCCTACAATGAGCAGTTCTTC.

The table lists this clone with a count of one. The J gene is TRBJ1-1, the V gene TRBV9; D is perhaps TRBD1 (6 bases). Trimming left V 0 bases short and J 5 bases short, with 20 bases between. CDR1 and CDR2 (germline): SGDLS, YYNGEE. There are 17 residues in the CDR3. In nucleotides, the CDR3 is TGTGCCAGCAGCGTAGATCCCCATACAGGGCGGGGGACTGAAGCTTTCTTT. Translation gives CASSVDPHTGRGTEAFF.

The chain joins TRBV6-5 to TRBJ2-5; the D gene is possibly TRBD2 (6 bases). Germline loops: CDR1 MNHEY, CDR2 SVGAGI. The CDR3 totals 13 residues. V gave up 0 bases and J gave up 5 bases, with 7 bases separating them. The CDR3 nucleotides read TGTGCCAGCAGTTACTCGAGCGGGGAGACCCAGTACTTC. Amino acid sequence: CASSYSSGETQYF.

The chain links TRBV2 to TRBJ1-1; no firm D call. The CDR3 spans 13 residues. Germline V CDR1 and CDR2: SNHLY, FYNNEI. Trimming took 7 bases from V and 4 from J, leaving 13 bases between them. The CDR3 loop reads CASKGERSTEAFF. The CDR3 DNA follows: TGTGCCAGCAAGGGCGAGCGGTCCACTGAAGCTTTCTTT.

This clone showed up just a few times. The genes are TRBV7-2 and TRBJ1-5, with 9 bases lining up with TRBD1. Germline CDR1 and CDR2: SGHTA and FQGNSA. Trimming took 6 bases from V and 5 from J; bases not matched to a gene: 8. The CDR3 contains 15 residues. The CDR3 DNA reads TGTGCCAGCAGTCCGGACAGGGGCTCGTATCAGCCCCAGCATTTT. The encoded protein is CASSPDRGSYQPQHF.

The V and J genes are TRBV18 and TRBJ1-5; D might be TRBD1 (6 bases). The CDR3 has 16 amino acids. CDR1 is KGHSH and CDR2 is LQKENI in the germline V gene. The germline V and J ends were trimmed by 2 bases and 5 bases, with 16 bases remaining between them. The CDR3 region is CASSPLGGPGYQPQHF. In DNA, the CDR3 is TGTGCCAGCTCACCATTAGGGGGACCAGGGTATCAGCCCCAGCATTTT.

The V call is TRBV4-1, the J call TRBJ2-7; 12 bases line up with TRBD2. The CDR3 length is 15 residues. CDR1 and CDR2 from the germline V gene are MGHRA and YSYEKL. V trimming: 2 bases; J trimming: 8 bases; junction bases outside the gene matches: 7. CDR3 loop: CASSQPTSGGLQQYF. The CDR3, as DNA: TGCGCCAGCAGCCAACCGACTAGCGGGGGCCTACAGCAGTACTTC.

This clone was counted only a few times. The rearrangement uses TRBV7-3 and TRBJ1-6; D call uncertain. This CDR3 comprises 12 residues. V was pared by 10 bases and J by 9 bases, with 13 bases between. CDR1 is SGHTA and CDR2 is FQGTGA in the germline V gene. The CDR3 is CAIGPARSPLHF. CDR3 bases: TGTGCCATCGGTCCCGCCCGTTCACCCCTCCACTTT.